This T cell receptor beta chain originates from a study of T-cell reconstitution after alpha-beta-depleted transplantation in children. Points from the study as a whole: About two months after transplant, alpha-beta T cells reportedly came from several hundred expanded graft clones. From surviving recipient T cells and thymic progenitors came the high day-60 TCRbeta diversity observed in some patients.

V was shortened by 8 bases and J by 0 bases, with 14 bases between the two germline ends. The CDR3 runs to 15 residues. The germline gives CDR1 SNHLY, CDR2 FYNNEI. A note on this clonotype: Its specificity is not known.

Preparation of the TCRbeta library involved a method that used unique molecular identifiers. TCRdb re-called the PCR reads with MiXCR, one entry per CDR3 protein. The sample includes about 1,000,000 distinct CDR3 sequences, under 30% of them seen just once. This receptor was taken from a boy under three years old who had a stem cell transplant for SCID, so the T cells may come from the graft donor. This sequence joins TRBV2 and TRBJ1-5; D may be TRBD1 (6 bases). Sequences were derived from PBMCs, mostly from graft donor cells, sampled 360 days after TCRalphabeta/CD19-depleted stem cell transplant. As DNA, the CDR3 is TGTGCCAGCGGCCCCAGGGGCGGTAGCAATCAGCCCCAGCATTTT. As protein: CASGPRGGSNQPQHF.